The 8 T cell receptor beta chains below come from one sample, sequenced in a study of T cell responses to AZD1222 COVID-19 vaccine. Produced via immunoSEQ multiplex PCR; TCRdb's table is partial and in-frame only. The table records around 130,000 clones, 70% to 90% of them present only once. The sequenced sample was peripheral blood, obtained 28 days after the second AZD1222 dose. Every receptor here comes from an adult who received the AZD1222 COVID-19 vaccine.

The chain combines TRBV7-2 with TRBJ1-4, with D unresolved. With 1 base removed from V and 10 bases from J, the gap between germline ends came to 10 bases. The germline CDR1 and CDR2 sequences are SGHTA and FQGNSA. This CDR3 contains 13 residues. CDR3 amino acids: CASSLGGKRKLFF. The CDR3 nucleotides are TGTGCCAGCAGCTTAGGAGGGAAACGAAAACTGTTTTTT.

The CDR3 spells CASSYSLAGGPGELFF. As DNA, the CDR3 is TGTGCCAGCAGTTACTCCCTAGCGGGAGGGCCCGGGGAGCTGTTTTTT. J is TRBJ2-2 and V is TRBV6-5; 12 positions match TRBD2. The V gene end was trimmed by 0 bases and the J gene end by 6 bases; junction bases not matched to a gene: 2. CDR1 and CDR2 from the germline V gene are MNHEY and SVGAGI. The CDR3 runs 16 residues.

The rearrangement uses TRBV11-2 and TRBJ2-7, with D perhaps matching TRBD1 (6 bases). Trimming cost V 1 base and J 2 bases, with 6 bases left between them. CDR1 is SGHAT, CDR2 FQNNGV, per germline. CDR3 size: 13 residues. The CDR3 DNA reads as TGTGCCAGCAGCTTAGGGACAGCCTACGAGCAGTACTTC. It specifies CASSLGTAYEQYF.

The rearrangement uses TRBV19 and TRBJ2-7, with 7 bases that match TRBD1. V dropped 9 bases and J dropped 2; count of bases not matched to a gene: 13. The CDR3 covers 15 residues. Germline values: CDR1 LNHDA, CDR2 SQIVND (reference sequence). The CDR3 reads CASRASTGFTYEQYF. CDR3 DNA sequence: TGTGCCAGCCGCGCCTCGACAGGGTTCACCTACGAGCAGTACTTC.

The chain couples TRBV2 to TRBJ2-7, with a weak D call TRBD2 (5 bases). Germline V lookup: CDR1 SNHLY, CDR2 FYNNEI. The CDR3 contains 13 residues. The V and J ends lost 4 bases and 3 bases respectively, with 10 bases between them. In DNA form, the CDR3 reads TGTGCCAGCAGTGTATCTGCGGGCTACGAGCAGTACTTC. Translated, it gives CASSVSAGYEQYF.

The chain recombines TRBV27 with TRBJ1-6; 9 bases map to TRBD1. J was trimmed by 7 bases and V by 2 bases; bases with no gene match: 6. This CDR3 contains 16 residues. Germline CDR1 MNHEY, CDR2 SMNVEV (reference sequence). CDR3 sequence (DNA): TGTGCCAGCAGTTTACTCCGGGACAGGGCCAATTCACCCCTCCACTTT. Amino acids: CASSLLRDRANSPLHF.

V and J are TRBV19 and TRBJ2-3, with D possibly being TRBD1 (6 bases). CDR1 is LNHDA, CDR2 SQIVND, per germline (reference sequence). The germline V and J ends were trimmed by 7 bases and 1 base, with 12 bases remaining between them. This CDR3 has 14 residues. CDR3 residues: CASTQGSGTDTQYF. DNA for the CDR3: TGTGCCAGTACCCAGGGGTCTGGCACAGATACGCAGTATTTT.

CDR3 loop: CSASVQGYHNEQFF. Here the CDR3 DNA reads TGCAGTGCTAGTGTACAGGGCTACCACAATGAGCAGTTCTTC. This chain uses TRBV20-1 with TRBJ2-1; D might be TRBD1 (6 bases). Germline V gene lookup returns CDR1 DFQATT and CDR2 SNEGSKA (reference sequence). Trimming removed 3 bases at V and 5 bases at J, with 14 bases between. The length of the CDR3 is 14 residues.